This is a list of T cell receptor beta chains from one sample in a study of T cells in narcolepsy. Clones were read by immunoSEQ multiplex PCR, and TCRdb kept only the in-frame ones, dropping some. This sample has about 15,000 clones, with roughly 85% found just once. Sequencing was performed on memory (CD45RA-) CD4+ T cells from blood. These receptors were collected from a human donor in good health. CDR3s include the opening cysteine and the closing phenylalanine or tryptophan. D genes are given only for firm matches. The size entry is marked missing in some rows and otherwise reads once, few, many or a size class.

TRBJ1-2,-,TRBD1,TRBV2,TGTGCCAGCAGTGAAATGGCAGGGGGATATGGCTACACCTTC,CASSEMAGGYGYTF
TRBJ2-1,-,-,TRBV5-6,TGTGCCAGCAGCTTGGAAAGGGTGCAGTTCTTC,CASSLERVQFF
TRBJ1-3,once,-,TRBV18,TGTGCCAGCTCACCAGGGGGCAGCAGTGGAAACACCATATATTTT,CASSPGGSSGNTIYF
TRBJ2-3,-,-,TRBV30,TGTGCCTGGGCCGGGATGTCGACAGATACGCAGTATTTT,CAWAGMSTDTQYF
TRBJ2-5,-,-,TRBV6-6,TGTGCCAGCAGTCTCCGGCCCGGGGAGACCCAGTACTTC,CASSLRPGETQYF
TRBJ2-3,-,-,TRBV4-3,TGCGCCAGCAGCCAAGGGACAGGACTAGCAAGAGATACGCAGTATTTT,CASSQGTGLARDTQYF
TRBJ2-5,-,-,TRBV7-9,TGTGCCAGCAGTTATCAGGGGGGCAGGGGCTTTCGGGAGACCCAGTACTTC,CASSYQGGRGFRETQYF
TRBJ1-6,-,TRBD1,TRBV6-5,TGTGCCAGCAGTTTCTCCGGGACAGGGAGGTCACCCCTCCACTTT,CASSFSGTGRSPLHF
TRBJ1-2,once,-,TRBV5-3,TGTGCCAGCAGCCCATCCACCGGGGCGGGTACCTTC,CASSPSTGAGTF
TRBJ2-5,few,-,TRBV2,TGTGCCAGCACCGGTAGAGCGACCGAAGGGACCCAGTACTTC,CASTGRATEGTQYF
TRBJ1-6,-,-,TRBV6-1,TGTGCCAGCACCAAACGCGGGGCGTTCTCATCACCCCTCCACTTT,CASTKRGAFSSPLHF
TRBJ2-3,-,-,TRBV7-3,TGTGCCAGCAGCCTCCCCGATCATACAGATACGCAGTATTTT,CASSLPDHTDTQYF
TRBJ2-6,few,-,TRBV6-6,TGTGCCAGCAGTTCCAGGGAACCAGGGGCCAACGTCCTGACTTTC,CASSSREPGANVLTF
TRBJ1-2,-,-,TRBV19,TGTGCCAGTATGCCGAATCGGGGGCGCGGCTATGGCTACACCTTC,CASMPNRGRGYGYTF
TRBJ1-2,-,-,TRBV20-1,TGCAGTGCTAGGGATCCGGGCTACTACACCTTC,CSARDPGYYTF
TRBJ1-6,-,-,TRBV5-4,TGTGCCAGCAGCGGATACAGTAATAATTCACCCCTCCACTTT,CASSGYSNNSPLHF
TRBJ1-2,-,-,TRBV4-2,TGTGCCAGCAGCCGCACCGGGGGGGCGAGCTATGGCTACACCTTC,CASSRTGGASYGYTF
TRBJ2-1,-,-,TRBV7-9,TGTGCCAGCAGCCCCGGCGCTGGACTATTTTCGGATGAGCAGTTCTTC,CASSPGAGLFSDEQFF
TRBJ1-2,-,-,TRBV6-5,TGTGCCATCAGACGGGGCACCAACTATGGCTACACCTTC,CAIRRGTNYGYTF
TRBJ2-5,-,-,TRBV2,TGTGCCAGCAGTGCCCGGCAGGGCGCTCTGGCCCAGTACTTC,CASSARQGALAQYF
TRBJ2-2,-,-,TRBV6-6,TGTGCCAGCGGGGCGGGGGCGACCGGGGAGCTGTTTTTT,CASGAGATGELFF
TRBJ2-7,-,-,TRBV6-1,TGTGCCAGCAGTATAGACAGAAACTCCTACGAGCAGTACTTC,CASSIDRNSYEQYF
TRBJ1-1,-,TRBD1,TRBV2,TGTGCCAGCAAAGGGGGCTTTCTGACGACTGAAGCTTTCTTT,CASKGGFLTTEAFF
TRBJ1-4,-,TRBD1,TRBV15,TGTGCCACCAGCAGTGACAGGGGGCTGAGTGAAAAACTGTTTTTT,CATSSDRGLSEKLFF